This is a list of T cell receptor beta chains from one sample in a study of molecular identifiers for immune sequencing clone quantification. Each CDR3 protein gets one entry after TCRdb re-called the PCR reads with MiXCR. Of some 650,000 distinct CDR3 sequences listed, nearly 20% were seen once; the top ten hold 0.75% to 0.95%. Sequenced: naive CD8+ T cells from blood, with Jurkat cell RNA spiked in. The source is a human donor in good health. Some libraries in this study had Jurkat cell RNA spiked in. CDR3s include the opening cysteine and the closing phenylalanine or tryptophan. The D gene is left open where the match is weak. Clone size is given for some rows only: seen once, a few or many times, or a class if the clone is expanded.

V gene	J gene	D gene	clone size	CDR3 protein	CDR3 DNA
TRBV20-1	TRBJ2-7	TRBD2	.	CSASFLTGGPYERYF	TGCAGCGCTAGTTTTTTGACGGGAGGGCCATACGAGCGGTACTTC
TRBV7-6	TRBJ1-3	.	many	CASSLGRGMLPSSGNTIYF	TGTGCCAGCAGCTTAGGTCGGGGCATGTTACCGAGCTCTGGAAACACCATATATTTT
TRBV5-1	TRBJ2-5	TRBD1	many	CASSADRGETQYF	TGCGCCAGCAGCGCGGACAGGGGTGAGACCCAGTACTTC
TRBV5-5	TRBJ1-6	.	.	CASSLGGAPSNSPLHF	TGTGCCAGCAGCTTGGGGGGGGCGCCTTCCAATTCACCCCTCCACTTT
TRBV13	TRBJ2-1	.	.	CASSPPKLAYNEQFF	TGTGCCAGCAGCCCACCAAAACTAGCTTACAATGAGCAGTTCTTC
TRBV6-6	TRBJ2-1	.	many	CASSYSVQEREAEQFF	TGTGCCAGCAGTTACTCGGTTCAGGAGAGGGAGGCGGAGCAGTTCTTC
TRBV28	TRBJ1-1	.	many	CASSVTVMNTEAFF	TGTGCCAGCAGTGTGACAGTGATGAACACTGAAGCTTTCTTT
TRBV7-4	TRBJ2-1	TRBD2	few	CASSLSPHRRSWGLAGGLEQFF	TGTGCCAGCAGCTTATCCCCCCACCGTCGAAGCTGGGGACTAGCGGGGGGCCTTGAGCAGTTCTTC
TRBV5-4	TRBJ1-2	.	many	CASSLSLYGYTF	TGTGCCAGCAGCTTGTCCTTGTATGGCTACACCTTC
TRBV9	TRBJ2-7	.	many	CASSPATSVLSEQYF	TGTGCCAGCAGCCCAGCCACTAGTGTGCTCTCCGAGCAGTACTTC
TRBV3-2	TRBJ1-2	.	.	CASSPPRASNYGYTF	TGTGCCAGCAGCCCACCGCGGGCTTCTAACTATGGCTACACCTTC
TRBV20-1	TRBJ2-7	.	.	CSARDLILATILYEKYF	TGCAGTGCTAGAGATCTAATATTGGCTACAATTCTCTACGAGAAGTACTTC
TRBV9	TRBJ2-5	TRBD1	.	CASSAGTVPIQETQYF	TGTGCCAGCAGCGCCGGGACAGTCCCAATCCAAGAGACCCAGTACTTC
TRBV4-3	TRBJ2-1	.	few	CASSQEYVGYNEQFF	TGCGCCAGCAGCCAAGAGTACGTAGGGTACAATGAGCAGTTCTTC
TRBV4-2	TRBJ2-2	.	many	CASSQERTGELFF	TGTGCCAGCAGCCAAGAGAGAACCGGGGAGCTGTTTTTT
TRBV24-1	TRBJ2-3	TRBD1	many	CATSDSWGTGDTDTQYF	TGTGCCACCAGTGATTCATGGGGGACAGGGGACACAGATACGCAGTATTTT
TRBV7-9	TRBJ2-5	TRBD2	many	CASRPRTSGGKETQYF	TGTGCCAGCAGACCAAGGACTAGCGGGGGAAAAGAGACCCAGTACTTC
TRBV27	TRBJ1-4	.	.	CAGSLKSATNEKLFF	TGTGCCGGCAGTTTAAAGAGTGCAACTAATGAAAAACTGTTTTTT
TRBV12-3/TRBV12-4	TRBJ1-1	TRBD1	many	CASSLETGWNTEAFF	TGTGCCAGCAGTTTGGAGACAGGGTGGAACACTGAAGCTTTCTTT
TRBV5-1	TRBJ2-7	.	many	CASSLVQGTYEQYF	TGCGCCAGCAGCTTGGTACAGGGCACCTACGAGCAGTACTTC